This T cell receptor beta chain is drawn from a study of blood T cells in healthy people across ages. A word on this clonotype: The antigen is unknown. Sequence at one end of the junction differs from germline and may be a read error.

The CDR3 is 16 amino acids. Germline CDR1 reads PRHDT; CDR2 reads FYEKMQ (reference sequence). Broader study findings: No one knew whether donors had CMV, which possibly confounded expanded clonotype changes.

Healthy Caucasian individuals from Russia aged about 6 to 90 served as donors. Whenever a sample was processed, at least 6.5 million PBMCs were isolated. Total RNA, at least 5.5 micrograms per sample, was extracted from PBMCs. The use of a sample-barcoded 5' primer and a J-beta primer mix characterized a second PCR of roughly 6 to 11 cycles. TCRdb re-called the 5' RACE reads with MiXCR, one entry per CDR3 protein. The repertoire holds 700,000 to 850,000 distinct CDR3 sequences, with about 36% as singletons. Material: blood. The source is a man between 18 and 29 years old in good health. The chain combines TRBV13 with TRBJ1-1; 10 bases agree with TRBD1. The CDR3 coding sequence is TGTGCCAACAGCCGTATCGACAGGGGGCGGGGTACTGAAGCTTTCTTT. It encodes CANSRIDRGRGTEAFF.